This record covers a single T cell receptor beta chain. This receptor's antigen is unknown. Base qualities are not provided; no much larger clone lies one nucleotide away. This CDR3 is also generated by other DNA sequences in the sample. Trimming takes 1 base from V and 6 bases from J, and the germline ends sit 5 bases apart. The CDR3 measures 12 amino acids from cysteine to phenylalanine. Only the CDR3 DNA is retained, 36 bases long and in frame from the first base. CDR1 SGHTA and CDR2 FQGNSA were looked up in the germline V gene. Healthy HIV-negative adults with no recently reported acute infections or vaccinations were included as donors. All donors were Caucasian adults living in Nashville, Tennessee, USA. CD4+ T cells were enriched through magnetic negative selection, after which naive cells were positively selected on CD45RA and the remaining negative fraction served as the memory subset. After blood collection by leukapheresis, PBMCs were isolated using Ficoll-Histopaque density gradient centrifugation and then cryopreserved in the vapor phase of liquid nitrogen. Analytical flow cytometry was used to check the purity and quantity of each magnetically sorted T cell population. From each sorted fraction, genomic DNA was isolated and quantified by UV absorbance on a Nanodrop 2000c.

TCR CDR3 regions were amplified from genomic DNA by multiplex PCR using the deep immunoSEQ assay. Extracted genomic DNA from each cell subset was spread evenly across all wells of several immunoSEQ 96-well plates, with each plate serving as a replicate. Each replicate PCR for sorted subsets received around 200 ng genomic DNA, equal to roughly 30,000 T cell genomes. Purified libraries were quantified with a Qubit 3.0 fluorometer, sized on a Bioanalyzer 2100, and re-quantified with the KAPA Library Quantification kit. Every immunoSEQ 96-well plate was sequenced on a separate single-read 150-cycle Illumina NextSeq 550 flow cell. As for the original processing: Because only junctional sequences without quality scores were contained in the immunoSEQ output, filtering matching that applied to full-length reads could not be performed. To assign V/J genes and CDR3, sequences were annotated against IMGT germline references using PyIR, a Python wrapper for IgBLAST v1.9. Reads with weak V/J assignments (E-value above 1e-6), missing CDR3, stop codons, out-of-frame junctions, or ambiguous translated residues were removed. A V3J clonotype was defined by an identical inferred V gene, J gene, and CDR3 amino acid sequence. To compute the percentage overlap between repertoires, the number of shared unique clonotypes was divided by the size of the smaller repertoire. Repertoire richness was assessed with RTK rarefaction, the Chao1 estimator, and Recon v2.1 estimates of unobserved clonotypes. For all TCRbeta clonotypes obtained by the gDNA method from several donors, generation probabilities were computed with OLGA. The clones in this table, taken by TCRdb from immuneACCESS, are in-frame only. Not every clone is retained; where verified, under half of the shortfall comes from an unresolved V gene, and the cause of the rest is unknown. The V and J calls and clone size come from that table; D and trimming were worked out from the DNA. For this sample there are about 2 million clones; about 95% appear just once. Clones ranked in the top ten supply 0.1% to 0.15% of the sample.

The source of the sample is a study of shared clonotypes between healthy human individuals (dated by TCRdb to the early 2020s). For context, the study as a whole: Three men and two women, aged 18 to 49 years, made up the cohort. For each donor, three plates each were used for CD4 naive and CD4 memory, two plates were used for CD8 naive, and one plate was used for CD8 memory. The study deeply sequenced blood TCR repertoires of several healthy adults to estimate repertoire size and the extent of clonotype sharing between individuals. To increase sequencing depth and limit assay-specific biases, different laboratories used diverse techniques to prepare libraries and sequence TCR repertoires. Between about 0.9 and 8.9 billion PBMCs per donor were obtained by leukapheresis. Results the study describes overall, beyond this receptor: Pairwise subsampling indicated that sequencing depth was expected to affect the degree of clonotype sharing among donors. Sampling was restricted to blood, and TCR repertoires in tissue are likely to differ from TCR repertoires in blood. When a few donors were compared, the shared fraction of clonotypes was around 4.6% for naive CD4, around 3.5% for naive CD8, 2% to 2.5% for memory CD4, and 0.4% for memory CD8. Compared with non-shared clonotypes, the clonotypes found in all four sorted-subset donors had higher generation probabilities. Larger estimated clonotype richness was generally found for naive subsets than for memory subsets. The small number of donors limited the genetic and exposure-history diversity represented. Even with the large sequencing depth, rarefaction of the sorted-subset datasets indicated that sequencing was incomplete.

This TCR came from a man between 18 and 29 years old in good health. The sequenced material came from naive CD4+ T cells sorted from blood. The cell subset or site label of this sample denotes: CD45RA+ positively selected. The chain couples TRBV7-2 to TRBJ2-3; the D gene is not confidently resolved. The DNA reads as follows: TGTGCCAGCAGCTTAGGTCCCGATACGCAGTATTTT. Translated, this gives CASSLGPDTQYF.